This is a list of T cell receptor beta chains from one sample in a study of human T cells and chemical hapten exposure. TCRdb called the RACE reads again in MiXCR, with one record for every CDR3 protein. The sample carries fewer than 90,000 distinct CDR3 sequences, 6.6% recorded once. This material consisted of whole blood, taken in connection with sensitization to the hapten diphenylcyclopropenone (DPC). The receptors stem from a woman younger than 45 with alopecia areata. Some clones in this sample may be carry-over from other donors' samples. The CDR3 runs from the conserved cysteine through the conserved F or W. Each record gives: CDR3 protein, V gene.

CDR3aa: CSASGGGDTTEAFF
v_gene: TRBV20-1

CDR3aa: CASSFPDRGSDTQYF
v_gene: TRBV5-6

CDR3aa: CASSIRGAYTDTQYF
v_gene: TRBV19

CDR3aa: CSASWQGVDQPQHF
v_gene: TRBV20-1

CDR3aa: CASRTGAGELFF
v_gene: TRBV7-6

CDR3aa: CASSVRGGPGDTQYF
v_gene: TRBV5-1

CDR3aa: CASSQDGQGWMGELFF
v_gene: TRBV4-1

CDR3aa: CASSRRDTHPSTDTQYF
v_gene: TRBV7-9

CDR3aa: CASSLANRDSYYEQYF
v_gene: TRBV7-8

CDR3aa: CAISAGRQGSYEQYF
v_gene: TRBV10-3

CDR3aa: CASTLSRGRSTEAFF
v_gene: TRBV6-5

CDR3aa: CASSQVGLLGHEQYF
v_gene: TRBV5-4

CDR3aa: CASSSDRTYGYTF
v_gene: TRBV11-2

CDR3aa: CSAPDRTTSVFVEKLFF
v_gene: TRBV20-1

CDR3aa: CASSDGSSRGVEQYF
v_gene: TRBV6-1

CDR3aa: CASRGGETGNTIYF
v_gene: TRBV12-3/TRBV12-4

CDR3aa: CASSFRGGGDTQYF
v_gene: TRBV7-2

CDR3aa: CASSPPTDRDTQYF
v_gene: TRBV18

CDR3aa: CASSSLRGNEKLFF
v_gene: TRBV12-3/TRBV12-4

CDR3aa: CASSTPYRGSYNEQFF
v_gene: TRBV6-5

CDR3aa: CASSQRDSDYNEQFF
v_gene: TRBV4-2

CDR3aa: CASSPIRSGEAFF
v_gene: TRBV7-9

CDR3aa: CASSQVSTAQDTQYF
v_gene: TRBV4-1

CDR3aa: CSVTILTDTQYF
v_gene: TRBV29-1

CDR3aa: CASSYLGGAEAFF
v_gene: TRBV5-1

CDR3aa: CASRTTGGGNQPQHF
v_gene: TRBV12-3/TRBV12-4

CDR3aa: CASRQTANTGELFF
v_gene: TRBV5-1

CDR3aa: CAWSLDSSTNEKLFF
v_gene: TRBV30

CDR3aa: CSVRPGGPPYNEQFF
v_gene: TRBV29-1

CDR3aa: CASSPNSGWTAYYGYTF
v_gene: TRBV7-2

CDR3aa: CASSISRQGSYEQYF
v_gene: TRBV19

CDR3aa: CASRYSGGAGEQFF
v_gene: TRBV6-5

CDR3aa: CATVSGASTDTQYF
v_gene: TRBV6-1

CDR3aa: CASSFGGASGGYGYTF
v_gene: TRBV12-3/TRBV12-4

CDR3aa: CAISAIDRDGEQFF
v_gene: TRBV10-3

CDR3aa: CASSIGLWLNTEAFF
v_gene: TRBV19

CDR3aa: CASRVQGTYEQYF
v_gene: TRBV12-3/TRBV12-4

CDR3aa: CASSFGAAGDYGYTF
v_gene: TRBV11-1

CDR3aa: CASSVDPQDTEAFF
v_gene: TRBV2

CDR3aa: CASSLGSGLAIYEQYF
v_gene: TRBV7-2

CDR3aa: CASSPTDTQYF
v_gene: TRBV7-2

CDR3aa: CASSWDNGGTEAFF
v_gene: TRBV2

CDR3aa: CASGGGVILYTQYF
v_gene: TRBV7-2

CDR3aa: CASRRGGGLQETQYF
v_gene: TRBV9

CDR3aa: CASSSPRLGNTEAFF
v_gene: TRBV5-1

CDR3aa: CASSSSLSGANVLTF
v_gene: TRBV6-5

CDR3aa: CASSYSWGPGANVLTF
v_gene: TRBV6-5

CDR3aa: CSASTSGGRISGEQFF
v_gene: TRBV20-1

CDR3aa: CASSFFGLNTEAFF
v_gene: TRBV12-3/TRBV12-4

CDR3aa: CASSADRGSYNSPLHF
v_gene: TRBV5-1